This section outlines one TCR beta chain sequence together with its context. This specimen belongs to a study of blood T cell repertoires in COVID-19. Study summary: Acute-phase and convalescent COVID-19 samples originated in the United States, Italy and Spain. Nucleic acid was either cDNA or gDNA, and it came from T cells, B-cell-depleted T cells, or PBMCs.

Germline CDR1 and CDR2: SGHDT and YYEEEE. Trimming stripped 0 bases from V and 4 bases from J, with 4 bases between. This CDR3 is built from 13 residues. How the authors handled the data: Amplification of reference gene primers was used by the study to estimate nucleated cell counts. The assay was immunoSEQ multiplex PCR, and TCRdb's table has in-frame clones only and misses some. D and trimming were read from the DNA, whereas the V and J calls and clone size are those reported in that table. Here the sample spans just under 300,000 clones, around 90% being singletons. Sample: peripheral blood. This receptor was taken from a man aged 70 or older with acute or convalescent COVID-19. J is TRBJ2-2 and V is TRBV5-6; D remains ambiguous. The CDR3 region has the DNA TGTGCCAGCAGCTTGGGGGCCACCGGGGAGCTGTTTTTT. Residues: CASSLGATGELFF.